This T cell receptor (beta chain) emerged from a study of shared clonotypes between healthy human individuals. Study-wide background: Aged 18 to 49, the donors were a couple of women and a few men. Study-level findings and limits: On the whole, naive subsets had larger estimated richness than memory subsets had. Compared with clonotypes that all four donors shared, non-shared clonotypes had lower generation probabilities.

Per the authors' pipeline: In the immunoSEQ data, sequences were junction-only and lacked quality scores, so filtering differed. Profiling relied on immunoSEQ multiplex PCR, and the TCRdb table lists in-frame clones only, not all of them. V, J and clone size reflect that table, while D and trimming were determined from the DNA. The table shows a few million clones, with over 85% occurring only once. As to this clone: Antigen unknown.

Looked up from germline, CDR1 is SGHRS and CDR2 is YFSETQ. The CDR3 has 15 amino acids. Deletions cut 3 bases from V and 4 bases from J, with 16 bases between. The sequenced sample was naive CD4+ T cells from PBMCs. Subset in this sample: CD45RA+ positively selected. The receptor comes from a young man in good health. Some clones in this sample may be carry-over from other donors' samples. The chain recombines TRBV5-1 with TRBJ1-1, with D possibly TRBD1 on 6 matching bases. The DNA of the CDR3 is TGCGCCAGCAGCTCGGGGGCCCTCCCCGCCACTGAAGCTTTCTTT. Its protein is CASSSGALPATEAFF.